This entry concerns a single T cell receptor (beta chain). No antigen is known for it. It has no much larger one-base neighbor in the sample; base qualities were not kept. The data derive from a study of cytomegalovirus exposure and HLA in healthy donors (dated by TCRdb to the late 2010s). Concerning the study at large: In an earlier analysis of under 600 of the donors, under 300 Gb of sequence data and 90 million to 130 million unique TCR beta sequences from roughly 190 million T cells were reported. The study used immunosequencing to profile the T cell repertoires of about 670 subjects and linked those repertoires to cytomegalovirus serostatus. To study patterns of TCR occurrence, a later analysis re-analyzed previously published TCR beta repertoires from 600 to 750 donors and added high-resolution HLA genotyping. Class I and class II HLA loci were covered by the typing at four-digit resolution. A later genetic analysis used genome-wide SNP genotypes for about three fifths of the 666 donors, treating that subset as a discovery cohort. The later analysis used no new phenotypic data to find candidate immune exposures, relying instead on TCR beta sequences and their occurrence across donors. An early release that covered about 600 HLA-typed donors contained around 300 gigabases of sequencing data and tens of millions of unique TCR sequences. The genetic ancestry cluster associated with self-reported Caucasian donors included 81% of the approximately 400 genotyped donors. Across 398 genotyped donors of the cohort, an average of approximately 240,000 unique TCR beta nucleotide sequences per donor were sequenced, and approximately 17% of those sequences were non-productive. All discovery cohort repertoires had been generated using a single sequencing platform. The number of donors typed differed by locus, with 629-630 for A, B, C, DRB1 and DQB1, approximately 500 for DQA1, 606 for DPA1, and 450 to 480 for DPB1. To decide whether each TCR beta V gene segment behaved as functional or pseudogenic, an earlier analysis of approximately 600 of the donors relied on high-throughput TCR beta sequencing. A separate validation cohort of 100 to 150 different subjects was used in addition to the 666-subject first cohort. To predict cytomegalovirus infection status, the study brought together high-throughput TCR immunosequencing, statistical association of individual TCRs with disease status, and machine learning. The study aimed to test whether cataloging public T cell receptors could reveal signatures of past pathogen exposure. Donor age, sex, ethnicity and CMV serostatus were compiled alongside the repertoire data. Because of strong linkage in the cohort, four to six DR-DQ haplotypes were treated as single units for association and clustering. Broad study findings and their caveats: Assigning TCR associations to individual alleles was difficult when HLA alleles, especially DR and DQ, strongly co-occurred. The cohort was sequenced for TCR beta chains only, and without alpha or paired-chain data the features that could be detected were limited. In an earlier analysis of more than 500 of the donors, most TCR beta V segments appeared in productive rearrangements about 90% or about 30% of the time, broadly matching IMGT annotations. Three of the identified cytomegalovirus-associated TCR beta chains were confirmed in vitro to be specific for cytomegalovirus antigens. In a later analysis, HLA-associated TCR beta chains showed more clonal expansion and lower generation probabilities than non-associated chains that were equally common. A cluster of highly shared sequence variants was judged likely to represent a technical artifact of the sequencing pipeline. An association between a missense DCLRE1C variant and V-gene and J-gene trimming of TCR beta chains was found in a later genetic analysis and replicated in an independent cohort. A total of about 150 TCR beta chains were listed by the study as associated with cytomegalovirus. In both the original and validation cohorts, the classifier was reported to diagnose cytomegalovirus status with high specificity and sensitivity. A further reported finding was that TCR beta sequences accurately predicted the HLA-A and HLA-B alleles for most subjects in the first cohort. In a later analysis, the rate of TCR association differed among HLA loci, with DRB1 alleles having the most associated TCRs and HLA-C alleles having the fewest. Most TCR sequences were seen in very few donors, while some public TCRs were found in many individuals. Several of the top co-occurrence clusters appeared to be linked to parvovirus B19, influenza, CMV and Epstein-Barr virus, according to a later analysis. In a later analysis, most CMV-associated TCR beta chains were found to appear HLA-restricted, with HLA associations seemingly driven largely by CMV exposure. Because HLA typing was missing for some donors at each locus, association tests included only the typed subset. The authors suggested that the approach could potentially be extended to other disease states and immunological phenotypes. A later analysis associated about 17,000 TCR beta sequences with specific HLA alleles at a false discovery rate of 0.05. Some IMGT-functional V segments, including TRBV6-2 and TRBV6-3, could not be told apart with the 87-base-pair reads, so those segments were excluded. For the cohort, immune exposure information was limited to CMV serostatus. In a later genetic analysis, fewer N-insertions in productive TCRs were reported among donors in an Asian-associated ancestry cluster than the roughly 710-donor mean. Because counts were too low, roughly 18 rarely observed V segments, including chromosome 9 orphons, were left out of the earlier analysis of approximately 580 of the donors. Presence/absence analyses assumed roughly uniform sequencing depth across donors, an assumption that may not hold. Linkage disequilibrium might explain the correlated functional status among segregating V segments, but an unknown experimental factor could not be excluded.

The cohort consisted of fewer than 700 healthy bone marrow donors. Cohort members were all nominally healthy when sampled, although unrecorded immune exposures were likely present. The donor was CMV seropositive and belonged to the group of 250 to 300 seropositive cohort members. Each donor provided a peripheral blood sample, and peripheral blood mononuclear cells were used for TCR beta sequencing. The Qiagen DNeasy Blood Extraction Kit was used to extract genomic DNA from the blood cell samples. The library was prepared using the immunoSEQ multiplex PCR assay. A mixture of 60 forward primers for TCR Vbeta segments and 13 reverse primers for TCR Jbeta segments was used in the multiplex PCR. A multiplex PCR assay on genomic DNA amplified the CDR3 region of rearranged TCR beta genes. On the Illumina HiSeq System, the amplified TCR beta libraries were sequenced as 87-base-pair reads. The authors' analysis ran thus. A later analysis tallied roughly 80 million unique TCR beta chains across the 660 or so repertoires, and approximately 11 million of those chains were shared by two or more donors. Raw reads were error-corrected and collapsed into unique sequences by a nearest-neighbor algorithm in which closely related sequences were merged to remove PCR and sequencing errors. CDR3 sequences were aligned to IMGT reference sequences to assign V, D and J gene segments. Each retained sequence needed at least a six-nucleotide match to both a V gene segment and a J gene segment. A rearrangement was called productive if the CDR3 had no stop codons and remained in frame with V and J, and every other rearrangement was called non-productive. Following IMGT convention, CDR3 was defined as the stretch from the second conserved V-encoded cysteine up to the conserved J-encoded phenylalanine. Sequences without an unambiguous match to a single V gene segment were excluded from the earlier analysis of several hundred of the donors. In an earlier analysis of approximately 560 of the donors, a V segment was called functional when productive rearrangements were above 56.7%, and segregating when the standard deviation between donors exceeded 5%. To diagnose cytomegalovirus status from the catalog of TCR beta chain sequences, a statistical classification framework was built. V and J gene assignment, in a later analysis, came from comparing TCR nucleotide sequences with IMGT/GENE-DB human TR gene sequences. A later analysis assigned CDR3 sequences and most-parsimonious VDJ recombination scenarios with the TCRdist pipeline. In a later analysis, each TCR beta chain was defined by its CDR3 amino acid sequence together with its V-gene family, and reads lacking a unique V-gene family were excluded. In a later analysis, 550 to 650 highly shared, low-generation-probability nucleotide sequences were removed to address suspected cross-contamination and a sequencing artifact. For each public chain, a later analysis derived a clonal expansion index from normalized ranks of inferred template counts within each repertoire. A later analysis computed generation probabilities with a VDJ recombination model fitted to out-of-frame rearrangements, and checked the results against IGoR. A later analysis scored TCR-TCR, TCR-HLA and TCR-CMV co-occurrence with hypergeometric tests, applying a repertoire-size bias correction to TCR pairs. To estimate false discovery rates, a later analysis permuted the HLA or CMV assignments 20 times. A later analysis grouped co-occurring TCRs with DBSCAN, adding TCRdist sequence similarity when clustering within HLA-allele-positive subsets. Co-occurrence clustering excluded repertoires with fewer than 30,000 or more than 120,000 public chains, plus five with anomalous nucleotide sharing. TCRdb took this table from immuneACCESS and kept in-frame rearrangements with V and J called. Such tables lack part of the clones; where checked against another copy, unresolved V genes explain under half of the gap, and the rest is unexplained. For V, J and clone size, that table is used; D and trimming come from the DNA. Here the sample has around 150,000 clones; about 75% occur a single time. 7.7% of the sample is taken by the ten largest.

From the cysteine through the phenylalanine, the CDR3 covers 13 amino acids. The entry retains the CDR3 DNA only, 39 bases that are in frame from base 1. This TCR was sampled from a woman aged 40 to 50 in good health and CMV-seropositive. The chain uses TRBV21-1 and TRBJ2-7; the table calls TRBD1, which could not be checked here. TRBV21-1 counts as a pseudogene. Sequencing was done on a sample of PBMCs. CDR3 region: CAISSQAQRVQYF. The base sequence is TGTGCCATATCATCCCAGGCCCAGAGAGTGCAGTACTTC.